This T cell receptor beta chain stems from a study of T-cell memory formation after mild COVID-19. The CDR3 is 16 residues long. V gave up 1 base and J gave up 2 bases, with 15 bases separating them. Germline CDR1 SGHKS, CDR2 YYEKEE (reference sequence). Findings and limits, study-wide: CD4+ contracting clones were mainly CM and EM; CD8+ ones, EMRA. Proof of SARS-CoV-2 specificity was absent for the second-wave clones that crested on day 37.

Constant-segment primers and 5'RACE yielded cDNA libraries for TCR alpha and TCR beta, each carrying sample barcodes and UMIs. From the 5' RACE reads, TCRdb called clonotypes with MiXCR, one entry per CDR3 protein. The data show around 140,000 distinct CDR3 sequences, about 6% seen once. For this clonotype: Its antigen is still unknown.

This receptor was obtained from an adult woman who had mild COVID-19 (a few samples of this study predate the infection). Cell type and time point are not known. The sample taken for sequencing was PBMCs or a T cell subset sorted from them (not recorded which). The chain employs TRBV5-5 and TRBJ1-1; possible D gene TRBD1, 6 bases. CDR3 sequence: CASSLSPNRVNTEAFF. The CDR3 nucleotides read TGTGCCAGCAGCTTGTCGCCAAACAGGGTAAACACTGAAGCTTTCTTT.